Shown below are 28 T cell receptor beta chains from a single sample sequenced in a study of T cell responses to AZD1222 COVID-19 vaccine. Libraries were prepared by immunoSEQ multiplex PCR; TCRdb keeps only in-frame clonotypes and omits some of them. The repertoire includes about 110,000 clones, 87% of them detected once, and around 4.5% sits in the top ten. Sequenced here: peripheral blood, sampled 28 days after the second AZD1222 dose. Every receptor here comes from an adult who received the AZD1222 COVID-19 vaccine.

This chain connects TRBV6-5 to TRBJ1-2, with 7 bases that match TRBD1. V was pared by 5 bases and J by 4 bases, with 10 bases of the junction left unmatched. This CDR3 region has 15 residues. Germline V gene data show CDR1 as MNHEY and CDR2 as SVGAGI. As DNA, the CDR3 is TGTGCCAGCAGTCCGCACAGGGGTGATTCCTATGGCTACACCTTC. Translation gives CASSPHRGDSYGYTF.

This clone was seen just once. The rearrangement joins TRBV5-1 to TRBJ2-5; possibly TRBD2 for D (6 bases). The CDR3 loop spans 15 amino acids. From germline, CDR1 is SGHRS and CDR2 YFSETQ. Between the trimmed V and J ends, which lost 2 bases and 2 bases, there was a span of 13 bases. The CDR3 sequence is CASSFSLAPQETQYF. As DNA, the CDR3 is TGCGCCAGCAGCTTCTCACTAGCCCCGCAAGAGACCCAGTACTTC.

DNA for the CDR3: TGCGCCAGCAGCCAAGAATCGAGGGTAAATCAGCCCCAGCATTTT. Translated, it gives CASSQESRVNQPQHF. This sequence joins TRBV4-1 and TRBJ1-5; D gene unclear. CDR1 and CDR2 from the germline V gene are MGHRA and YSYEKL. CDR3 length: 15 amino acids. V lost 0 bases and J 4 bases, leaving 10 bases between the germline ends.

The chain has TRBV11-1 and TRBJ1-1; TRBD1 matches at 8 bases. The CDR3 has 13 residues. Germline loops: CDR1 SGHAT, CDR2 FQDESV (reference sequence). The V and J ends lost 5 bases and 4 bases, in that order; junction bases with no gene match: 3. The DNA of the CDR3 is TGTGCCAGCAGCCAGGACAGGGCCACTGAAGCTTTCTTT. It yields the protein CASSQDRATEAFF.

V gene TRBV19 combines with J gene TRBJ2-2; the D gene could be TRBD1 or TRBD2 (7 bases each). The V gene lost 7 bases and the J gene lost 3 bases, with 21 bases spanning the gap. This CDR3 region has 17 residues. Germline V gene lookup returns CDR1 LNHDA and CDR2 SQIVND (reference sequence). CDR3: CASIPRGGLRDTGELFF. DNA for the CDR3: TGTGCCAGTATCCCCAGGGGGGGTCTTCGGGACACCGGGGAGCTGTTTTTT. Full variable domain (remainder filled in from reference TRBV19 and TRBJ2-2): DGGITQSPKYLFRKEGQNVTLSCEQNLNHDAMYWYRQDPGQGLRLIYYSQIVNDFQKGDIAEGYSVSREKKESFPLTVTSAQKNPTAFYLCASIPRGGLRDTGELFFGEGSRLTVL.

This clone has only a few counts. The genes are TRBV6-5 and TRBJ2-1; 11 nucleotides line up with TRBD1. With 7 bases clipped from V and 4 bases from J, the junction kept 6 bases outside the gene matches. CDR1 and CDR2 (germline): MNHEY, SVGAGI. The CDR3 contains 15 residues. The DNA of the CDR3 is TGTGCCAGCACCCTGGGGACAGGGGGTTACAATGAGCAGTTCTTC. Translation: CASTLGTGGYNEQFF.

The chain employs TRBV5-1 and TRBJ1-2; D gene uncertain. The CDR3 is 11 amino acids. The V and J ends lost 0 bases and 8 bases respectively, with 5 bases between them. Germline assignment: CDR1 SGHRS and CDR2 YFSETQ. The CDR3 reads CASSLDGGYTF. The CDR3 region has the DNA TGCGCCAGCAGCTTGGACGGGGGCTACACCTTC. The whole variable domain, filled in from reference TRBV5-1 and TRBJ1-2, reads KAGVTQTPRYLIKTRGQQVTLSCSPISGHRSVSWYQQTPGQGLQFLFEYFSETQRNKGNFPGRFSGRQFSNSRSEMNVSTLELGDSALYLCASSLDGGYTFGSGTRLTVV.

V is TRBV11-2 and J is TRBJ1-3, with D unclear. CDR1 and CDR2 (germline): SGHAT, FQNNGV. V was clipped by 1 base and J by 0 bases, with 7 bases between them. This CDR3 is 15 amino acids long. The DNA of the CDR3 is TGTGCCAGCAGCTTAGGAGGGAGCTCTGGAAACACCATATATTTT. Amino acids: CASSLGGSSGNTIYF.

V is TRBV28 and J is TRBJ2-1, with D unresolved. Trimming took off 1 base at V and 0 bases at J, with 4 bases between the two ends. CDR3 size: 14 residues. Germline CDR1 MDHEN, CDR2 SYDVKM. The CDR3 reads CASSLSISYNEQFF. In DNA, the CDR3 is TGTGCCAGCAGTTTATCGATCTCCTACAATGAGCAGTTCTTC.

The CDR3 here is CASSLRDSVRFGTQYF. The DNA of the CDR3 is TGTGCCAGTAGTCTCAGGGACAGCGTGAGGTTTGGGACCCAGTACTTC. V usage is TRBV19 and J usage is TRBJ2-5; 7 positions match TRBD1. This CDR3 comprises 16 residues. V dropped 5 bases and J dropped 7; count of bases not matched to a gene: 16. Germline CDR1 LNHDA, CDR2 SQIVND (reference sequence).

This chain connects TRBV25-1 to TRBJ2-1, with TRBD1 matching over 9 bases. CDR1 is MGHDK and CDR2 is SYGVNS in the germline V gene. Trimming at V came to 6 bases and at J to 8 bases, leaving 14 bases not matched to a gene. CDR3 length: 16 amino acids. The CDR3 region is CASRGVGDRGLDEQFF. CDR3 sequence (DNA): TGTGCCAGCAGGGGCGTAGGAGACAGGGGGTTAGATGAGCAGTTCTTC.

The chain couples TRBV4-2 to TRBJ1-3, with D possibly TRBD1 on 5 matching bases. The V gene's germline CDR1 is LGHNA and CDR2 YNFKEQ. The V end was cut by 0 bases, the J end by 0 bases, with 12 bases between. The CDR3 totals 17 residues. This CDR3 reads CASSQELGVFSGNTIYF. The CDR3, as DNA: TGTGCCAGCAGCCAAGAATTGGGGGTATTCTCTGGAAACACCATATATTTT.

The chain is built from TRBV6-5 and TRBJ1-5; D is ambiguous. V gave up 8 bases and J gave up 1 base, with 15 bases separating them. Germline CDR1 reads MNHEY; CDR2 reads SVGAGI. CDR3 length: 15 amino acids. This CDR3 is CASLAFSGSNQPQHF. As DNA, the CDR3 is TGTGCCAGCCTCGCATTTTCGGGGAGCAATCAGCCCCAGCATTTT.

The chain joins TRBV6-5 to TRBJ2-5; no clear D. V shed 2 bases and J shed 0 bases, with 10 bases lying between them. This CDR3 has 15 amino acids. CDR1 is MNHEY, CDR2 SVGAGI, per germline. This CDR3 is CASSYMVSYQETQYF. CDR3 bases: TGTGCCAGCAGTTACATGGTGTCGTACCAAGAGACCCAGTACTTC.

The chain employs TRBV4-1 and TRBJ2-7; 7 bases line up with TRBD1. CDR3 length: 15 residues. Losses at the gene ends were 0 bases for V and 4 bases for J; bases not matched to a gene: 6. The V gene's germline CDR1 is MGHRA and CDR2 YSYEKL. CDR3 nucleotides: TGCGCCAGCAGCCAAGAAAGGGACAGTTTATACGAGCAGTACTTC. Its protein product is CASSQERDSLYEQYF.

This chain joins TRBV19 and TRBJ2-3; D may be TRBD1 or TRBD2 (6 bases each). The CDR3 length is 13 residues. Germline V lookup: CDR1 LNHDA, CDR2 SQIVND (reference sequence). V was trimmed by 6 bases and J by 4 bases, leaving 11 bases between them. This CDR3 reads CASSLGGADTQYF. Here the CDR3 DNA reads TGTGCCAGTAGCTTGGGGGGCGCAGATACGCAGTATTTT.

This clone was seen more than once but under ten times. The rearrangement joins TRBV10-2 to TRBJ1-3, with D unclear. Germline assignment: CDR1 WSHSY and CDR2 SAAADI. V lost 7 bases and J 0 bases, leaving 7 bases between the germline ends. CDR3 length equals 13 residues. CDR3 coding DNA: TGCGCCAGCAAAACCCTCTCTGGAAACACCATATATTTT. Encoded protein: CASKTLSGNTIYF.

A word on this clone: The identical CDR3 is also encoded by other nucleotide sequences in the sample. This chain joins TRBV12-3 or TRBV12-4 and TRBJ1-1, with unresolved D. Trimming cost V 6 bases and J 2 bases, with 10 bases left between them. The CDR3 totals 13 residues. CDR3 in amino acids: CASSLTRNTEAFF. The CDR3 DNA sequence: TGTGCCAGCAGCCTGACACGTAACACTGAAGCTTTCTTT.

The J gene is TRBJ2-3, the V gene TRBV2; no clear D gene. The CDR3 is made up of 11 amino acids. CDR1 is SNHLY, CDR2 FYNNEI, per germline. V lost 6 bases, J lost 5 bases, and 6 bases lay in between. DNA for the CDR3: TGTGCCAGCAGATTAGGAGATACGCAGTATTTT. Translating it yields CASRLGDTQYF.

The chain combines TRBV6-5 with TRBJ2-3; D ambiguous. The germline V gene has CDR1 MNHEY and CDR2 SVGAGI. CDR3 length: 14 residues. Trimming shortened V by 10 bases and J by 0 bases, and 14 bases separated the two germline ends. CDR3 in DNA: TGTGCCACCTCCGTGATCTCTAGCACAGATACGCAGTATTTT. Residues: CATSVISSTDTQYF.

Only a few counts were recorded for this clone. The chain joins TRBV27 to TRBJ2-7; D unresolved. Germline loops: CDR1 MNHEY, CDR2 SMNVEV (reference sequence). Trimming pared 4 bases from V and 0 bases from J, leaving 13 bases between. The CDR3 totals 15 residues. CDR3 sequence: CASSWAGQSSYEQYF. Here the CDR3 DNA reads TGTGCCAGCAGTTGGGCCGGGCAGAGCTCCTACGAGCAGTACTTC.

This chain joins TRBV5-6 and TRBJ2-7, with TRBD2 matching over 10 bases. This CDR3 spans 15 amino acids. J lost 0 bases, V lost 5 bases, and 5 bases had no gene match. Germline lookup yields CDR1 SGHDT and CDR2 YYEEEE. This CDR3 is CASSNSGGHSYEQYF. The CDR3, as DNA: TGTGCCAGCAGTAATAGCGGGGGGCACTCCTACGAGCAGTACTTC.

This clone was observed once. V usage is TRBV7-2 and J usage is TRBJ2-7; tentatively, D is TRBD2 (5 bases). V gave up 1 base and J gave up 5 bases, with 12 bases separating them. The length of the CDR3 is 14 residues. Germline V gene lookup returns CDR1 SGHTA and CDR2 FQGNSA. The CDR3 loop is CASSLGELGHEQYF. For the CDR3, the DNA is TGTGCCAGCAGCTTAGGGGAGTTAGGGCACGAGCAGTACTTC.

The chain employs TRBV28 and TRBJ1-4; 9 nucleotides line up with TRBD1. Germline CDR1 is MDHEN and CDR2 is SYDVKM. The CDR3 covers 13 residues. With 4 bases clipped from V and 10 bases from J, the junction kept 4 bases outside the gene matches. The chain's CDR3 is CASSSGQGGKLFF. The CDR3 DNA sequence: TGTGCCAGCAGTTCGGGACAGGGTGGAAAACTGTTTTTT.

CDR3 amino acids: CSGLSDYGYTF. As DNA, the CDR3 is TGCAGCGGGCTCTCGGACTATGGCTACACCTTC. The genes are TRBV29-1 and TRBJ1-2; D is unclear. The CDR3 loop spans 11 amino acids. Germline V gene lookup returns CDR1 SQVTM and CDR2 ANQGSEA. V dropped 7 bases and J dropped 3 bases, with 9 bases sitting between them.

This sequence joins TRBV7-9 and TRBJ1-2; TRBD1 might be the D (6 bases). Germline CDR1 is SEHNR and CDR2 is FQNEAQ (reference sequence). Trimming removed 4 bases from V and 8 bases from J, with 14 bases in between. This CDR3 contains 13 residues. CDR3 sequence: CASSYPGVRGYTF. The DNA of the CDR3 is TGTGCCAGCAGCTACCCAGGGGTGAGAGGCTACACCTTC.

This clone occurred a few times. V gene TRBV6-5 combines with J gene TRBJ2-7; TRBD1 agrees at 8 bases. V lost 0 bases, J lost 8 bases, and 12 bases stayed unmatched. The V gene's germline CDR1 is MNHEY and CDR2 SVGAGI. The CDR3 has 16 amino acids. Here the CDR3 DNA reads TGTGCCAGCAGTTACTCCTCACGACAGGGGAGGAGCAAGCAGTACTTC. Translation gives CASSYSSRQGRSKQYF.

V is TRBV5-4 and J is TRBJ1-1; D possibly corresponds to TRBD1 (5 bases). The CDR3 has 15 amino acids. Per germline, CDR1 SGHNT and CDR2 YYREEE (reference sequence). With 4 bases removed from V and 0 bases from J, the gap between germline ends came to 13 bases. CDR3 protein: CASSLKGEMNTEAFF. The CDR3 DNA reads as TGTGCCAGCAGCCTAAAAGGGGAAATGAACACTGAAGCTTTCTTT. The full variable domain, its missing parts supplied by reference TRBV5-4 and TRBJ1-1, is ETGVTQSPTHLIKTRGQQVTLRCSSQSGHNTVSWYQQALGQGPQFIFQYYREEENGRGNFPPRFSGLQFPNYSSELNVNALELDDSALYLCASSLKGEMNTEAFFGQGTRLTVV.